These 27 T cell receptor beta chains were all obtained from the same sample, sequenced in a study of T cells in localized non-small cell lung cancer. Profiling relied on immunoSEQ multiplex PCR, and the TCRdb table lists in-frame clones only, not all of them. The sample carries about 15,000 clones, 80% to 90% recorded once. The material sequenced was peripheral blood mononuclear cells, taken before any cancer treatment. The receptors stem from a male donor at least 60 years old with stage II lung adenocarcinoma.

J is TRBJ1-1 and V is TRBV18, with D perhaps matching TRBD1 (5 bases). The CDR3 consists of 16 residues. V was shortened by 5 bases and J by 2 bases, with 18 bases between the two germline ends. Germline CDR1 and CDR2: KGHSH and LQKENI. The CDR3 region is CASSGTGGRINTEAFF. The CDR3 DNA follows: TGTGCCAGCTCAGGGACTGGGGGGAGGATAAACACTGAAGCTTTCTTT.

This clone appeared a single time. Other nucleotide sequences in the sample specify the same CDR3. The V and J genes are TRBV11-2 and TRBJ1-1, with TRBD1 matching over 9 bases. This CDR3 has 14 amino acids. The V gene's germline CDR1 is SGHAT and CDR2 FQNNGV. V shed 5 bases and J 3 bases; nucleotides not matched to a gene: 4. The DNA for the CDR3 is TGTGCCAGCAGCAGAACAGGGGGCGACACTGAAGCTTTCTTT. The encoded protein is CASSRTGGDTEAFF.

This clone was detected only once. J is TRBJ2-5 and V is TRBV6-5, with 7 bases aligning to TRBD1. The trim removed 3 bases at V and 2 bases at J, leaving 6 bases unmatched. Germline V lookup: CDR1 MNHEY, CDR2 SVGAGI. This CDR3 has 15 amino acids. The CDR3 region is CASSYEGRGQETQYF. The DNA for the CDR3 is TGTGCCAGCAGTTATGAAGGCAGGGGGCAAGAGACCCAGTACTTC.

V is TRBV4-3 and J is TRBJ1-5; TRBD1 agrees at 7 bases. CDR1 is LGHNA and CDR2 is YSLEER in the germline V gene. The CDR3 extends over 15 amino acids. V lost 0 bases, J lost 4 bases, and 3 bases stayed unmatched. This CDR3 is CASSQEYRGNQPQHF. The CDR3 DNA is TGCGCCAGCAGCCAAGAATACAGGGGTAATCAGCCCCAGCATTTT.

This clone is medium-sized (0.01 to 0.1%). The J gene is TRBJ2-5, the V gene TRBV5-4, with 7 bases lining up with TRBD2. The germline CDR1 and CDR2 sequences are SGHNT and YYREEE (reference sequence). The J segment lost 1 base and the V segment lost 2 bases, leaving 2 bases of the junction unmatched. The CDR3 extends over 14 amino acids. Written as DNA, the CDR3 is TGTGCCAGCAGCTTCAGCGGGACCCAAGAGACCCAGTACTTC. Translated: CASSFSGTQETQYF.

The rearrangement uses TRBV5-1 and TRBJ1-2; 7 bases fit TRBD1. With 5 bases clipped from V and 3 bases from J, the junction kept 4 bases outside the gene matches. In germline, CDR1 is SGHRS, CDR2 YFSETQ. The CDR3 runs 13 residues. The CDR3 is CASRFGTDYGYTF. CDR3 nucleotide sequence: TGCGCCAGCAGATTCGGGACAGACTATGGCTACACCTTC.

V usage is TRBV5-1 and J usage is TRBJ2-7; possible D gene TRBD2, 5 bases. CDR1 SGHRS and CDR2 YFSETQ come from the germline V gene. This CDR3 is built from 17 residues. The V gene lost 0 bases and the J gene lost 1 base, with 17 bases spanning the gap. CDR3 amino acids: CASSLASPSAGSYEQYF. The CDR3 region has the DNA TGCGCCAGCAGCTTGGCCTCCCCGTCTGCGGGTTCCTACGAGCAGTACTTC.

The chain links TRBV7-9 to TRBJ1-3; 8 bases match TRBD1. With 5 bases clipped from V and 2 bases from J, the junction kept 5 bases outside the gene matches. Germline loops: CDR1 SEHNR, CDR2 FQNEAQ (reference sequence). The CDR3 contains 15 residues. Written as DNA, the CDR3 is TGTGCCAGCAGCCTAGGGACAGGCCCTGGAAACACCATATATTTT. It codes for CASSLGTGPGNTIYF.

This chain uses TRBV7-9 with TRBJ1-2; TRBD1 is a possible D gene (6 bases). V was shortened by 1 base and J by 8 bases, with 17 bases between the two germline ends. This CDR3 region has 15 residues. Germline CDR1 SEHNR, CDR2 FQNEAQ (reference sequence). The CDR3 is CASSLVLRSGVGYTF. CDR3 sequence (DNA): TGTGCCAGCAGCTTAGTCTTGCGATCAGGGGTAGGCTACACCTTC.

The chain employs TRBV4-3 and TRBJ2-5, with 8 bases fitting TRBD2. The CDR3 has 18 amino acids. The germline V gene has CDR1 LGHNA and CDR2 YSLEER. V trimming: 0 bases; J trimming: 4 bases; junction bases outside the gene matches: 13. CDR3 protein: CASSQDRGSGIVGETQYF. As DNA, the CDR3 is TGCGCCAGCAGCCAAGATAGGGGTAGCGGGATCGTTGGAGAGACCCAGTACTTC.

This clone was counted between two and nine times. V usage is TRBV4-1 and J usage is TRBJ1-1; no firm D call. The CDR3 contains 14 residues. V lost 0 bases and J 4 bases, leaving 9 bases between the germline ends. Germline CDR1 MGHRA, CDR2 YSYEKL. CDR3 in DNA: TGCGCCAGCAGCCAAGAAAGGGAGGGCACTGAAGCTTTCTTT. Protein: CASSQEREGTEAFF.

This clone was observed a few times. CDR3 DNA sequence: TGTGCCAGCAGTGACTCGGCAGGGAGGGGGACTAGCGGAACTGTAGATACGCAGTATTTT. Amino acid sequence: CASSDSAGRGTSGTVDTQYF. The V call is TRBV6-4, the J call TRBJ2-3; 11 bases line up with TRBD2. Trimming cost V 0 bases and J 5 bases; bases outside gene matches: 16. The CDR3 has 20 amino acids. From germline, CDR1 is MRHNA and CDR2 SNTAGT.

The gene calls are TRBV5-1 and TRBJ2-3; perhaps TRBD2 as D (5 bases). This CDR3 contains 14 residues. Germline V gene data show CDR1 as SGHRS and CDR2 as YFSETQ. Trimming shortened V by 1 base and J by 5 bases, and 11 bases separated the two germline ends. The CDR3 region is CASSLIGDGDTQYF. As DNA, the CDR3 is TGCGCCAGCAGCTTGATCGGGGATGGAGATACGCAGTATTTT. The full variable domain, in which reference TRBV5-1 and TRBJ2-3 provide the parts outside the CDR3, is KAGVTQTPRYLIKTRGQQVTLSCSPISGHRSVSWYQQTPGQGLQFLFEYFSETQRNKGNFPGRFSGRQFSNSRSEMNVSTLELGDSALYLCASSLIGDGDTQYFGPGTRLTVL.

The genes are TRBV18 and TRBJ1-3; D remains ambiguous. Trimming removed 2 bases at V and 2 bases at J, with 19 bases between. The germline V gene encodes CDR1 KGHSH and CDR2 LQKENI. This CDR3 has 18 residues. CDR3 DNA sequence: TGTGCCAGCTCACCAATTCCCCCCTACAGTGAAGCTGGAAACACCATATATTTT. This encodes CASSPIPPYSEAGNTIYF.

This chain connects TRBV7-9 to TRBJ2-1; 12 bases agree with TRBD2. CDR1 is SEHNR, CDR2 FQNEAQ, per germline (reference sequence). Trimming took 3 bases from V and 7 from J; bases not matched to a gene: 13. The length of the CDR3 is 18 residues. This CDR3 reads CASSLRGEGLAGYNEQFF. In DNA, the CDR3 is TGTGCCAGCAGCTTGAGGGGGGAGGGACTAGCGGGTTATAATGAGCAGTTCTTC.

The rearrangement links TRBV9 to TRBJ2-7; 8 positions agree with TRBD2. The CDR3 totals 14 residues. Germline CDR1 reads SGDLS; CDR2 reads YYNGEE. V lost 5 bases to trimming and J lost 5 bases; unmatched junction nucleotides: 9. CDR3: CASSSRGGEDEQYF. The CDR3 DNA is TGTGCCAGCAGTTCACGGGGGGGAGAGGACGAGCAGTACTTC.

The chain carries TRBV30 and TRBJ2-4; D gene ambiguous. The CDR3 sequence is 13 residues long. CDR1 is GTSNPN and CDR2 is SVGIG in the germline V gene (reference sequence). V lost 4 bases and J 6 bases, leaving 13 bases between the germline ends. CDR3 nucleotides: TGTGCCTGGACCCGCCCCCCCTTAAACATTCAGTACTTC. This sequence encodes CAWTRPPLNIQYF.

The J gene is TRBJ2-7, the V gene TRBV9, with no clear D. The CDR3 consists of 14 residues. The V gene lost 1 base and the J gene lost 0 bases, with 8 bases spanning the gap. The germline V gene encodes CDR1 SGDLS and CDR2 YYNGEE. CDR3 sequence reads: CASSVHTSSYEQYF. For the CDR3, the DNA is TGTGCCAGCAGCGTACATACGAGCTCCTACGAGCAGTACTTC.

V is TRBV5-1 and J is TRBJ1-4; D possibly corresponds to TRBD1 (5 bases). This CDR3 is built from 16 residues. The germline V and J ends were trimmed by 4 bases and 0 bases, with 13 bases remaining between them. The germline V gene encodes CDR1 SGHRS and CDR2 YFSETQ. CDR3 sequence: CASSPDGTATNEKLFF. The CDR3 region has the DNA TGCGCCAGCAGCCCGGACGGGACTGCAACTAATGAAAAACTGTTTTTT. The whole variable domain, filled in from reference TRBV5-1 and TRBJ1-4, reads KAGVTQTPRYLIKTRGQQVTLSCSPISGHRSVSWYQQTPGQGLQFLFEYFSETQRNKGNFPGRFSGRQFSNSRSEMNVSTLELGDSALYLCASSPDGTATNEKLFFGSGTQLSVL.

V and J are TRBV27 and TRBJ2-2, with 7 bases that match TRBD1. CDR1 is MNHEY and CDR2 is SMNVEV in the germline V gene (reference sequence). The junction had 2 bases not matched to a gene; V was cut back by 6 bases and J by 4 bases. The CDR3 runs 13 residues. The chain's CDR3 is CASSSGGTGELFF. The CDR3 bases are TGTGCCAGCAGCTCAGGGGGCACCGGGGAGCTGTTTTTT.

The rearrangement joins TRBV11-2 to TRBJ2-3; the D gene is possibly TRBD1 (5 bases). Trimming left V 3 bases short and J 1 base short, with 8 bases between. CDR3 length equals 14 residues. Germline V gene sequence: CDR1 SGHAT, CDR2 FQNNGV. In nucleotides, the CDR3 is TGTGCCAGCAGCTTGGGGCACCGCACAGATACGCAGTATTTT. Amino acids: CASSLGHRTDTQYF.

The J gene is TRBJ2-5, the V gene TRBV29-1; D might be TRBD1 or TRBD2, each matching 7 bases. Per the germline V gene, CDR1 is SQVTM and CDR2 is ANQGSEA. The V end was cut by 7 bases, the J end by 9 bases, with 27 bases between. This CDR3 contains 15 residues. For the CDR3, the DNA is TGCAGCGCTACACCCGACGGGGGAGGGGGCCGGGCCCAGTACTTC. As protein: CSATPDGGGGRAQYF.

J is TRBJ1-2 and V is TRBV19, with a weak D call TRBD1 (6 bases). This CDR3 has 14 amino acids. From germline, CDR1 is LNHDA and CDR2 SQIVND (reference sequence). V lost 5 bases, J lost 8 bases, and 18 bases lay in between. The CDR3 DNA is TGTGCCAGTAGTGAACAGGGAAGCGTCGAAGGCTACACCTTC. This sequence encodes CASSEQGSVEGYTF. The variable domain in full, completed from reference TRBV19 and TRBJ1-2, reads DGGITQSPKYLFRKEGQNVTLSCEQNLNHDAMYWYRQDPGQGLRLIYYSQIVNDFQKGDIAEGYSVSREKKESFPLTVTSAQKNPTAFYLCASSEQGSVEGYTFGSGTRLTVV.

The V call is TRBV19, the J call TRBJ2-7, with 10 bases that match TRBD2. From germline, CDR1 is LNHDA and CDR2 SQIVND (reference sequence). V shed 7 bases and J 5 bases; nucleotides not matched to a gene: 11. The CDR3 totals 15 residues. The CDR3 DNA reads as TGTGCCAGTACTCTTGCCGGGACTAGCGAACACGAGCAGTACTTC. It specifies CASTLAGTSEHEQYF.

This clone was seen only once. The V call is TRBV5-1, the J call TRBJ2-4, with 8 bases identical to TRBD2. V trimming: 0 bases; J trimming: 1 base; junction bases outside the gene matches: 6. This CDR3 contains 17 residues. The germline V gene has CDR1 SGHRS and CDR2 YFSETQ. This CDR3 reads CASSLVGLVEAKNIQYF. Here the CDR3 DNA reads TGCGCCAGCAGCTTGGTGGGACTAGTCGAGGCCAAAAACATTCAGTACTTC.

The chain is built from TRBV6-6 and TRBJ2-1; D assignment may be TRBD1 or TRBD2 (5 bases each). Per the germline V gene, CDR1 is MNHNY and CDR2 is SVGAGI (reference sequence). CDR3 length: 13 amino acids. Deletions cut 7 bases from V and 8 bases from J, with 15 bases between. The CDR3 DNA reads TGTGCCAGCACCCCGATGCGAGGGGATGAGCAGTTCTTC. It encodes CASTPMRGDEQFF.

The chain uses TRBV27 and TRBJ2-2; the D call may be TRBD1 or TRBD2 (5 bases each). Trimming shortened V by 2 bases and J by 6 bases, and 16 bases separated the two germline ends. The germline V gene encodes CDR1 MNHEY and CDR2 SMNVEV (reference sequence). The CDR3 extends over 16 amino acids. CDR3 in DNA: TGTGCCAGCAGTTTAATAACCGGGGTAGGGGCCGGGGAGCTGTTTTTT. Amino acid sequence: CASSLITGVGAGELFF.